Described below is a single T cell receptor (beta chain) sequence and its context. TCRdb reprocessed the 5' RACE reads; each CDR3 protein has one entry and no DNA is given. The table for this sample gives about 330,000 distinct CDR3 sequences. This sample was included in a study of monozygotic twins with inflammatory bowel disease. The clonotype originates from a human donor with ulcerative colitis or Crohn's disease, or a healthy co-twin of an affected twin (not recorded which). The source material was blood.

CDR3 sequence: CASSLEDRARDTQYF. The rearrangement links TRBV5-1 to TRBJ2-3; absent DNA, TCRdb's TRBD1 call cannot be checked. CDR1 is SGHRS and CDR2 is YFSETQ in the germline V gene. This CDR3 comprises 15 residues.